A selection of T cell receptor beta chains follows, all from one sample in a study of blood T cell repertoires in COVID-19. Data came from immunoSEQ multiplex PCR; TCRdb stores just in-frame clones and leaves some out. This table holds around 25,000 clones, roughly 88% found once. Sequences were obtained from peripheral blood. These receptors were obtained from a woman between 50 and 59 years old with active COVID-19. The CDR3 runs from the conserved cysteine through the conserved F or W. Each record gives: clone size, D gene, J gene, V gene, CDR3 protein, CDR3 DNA. The D gene is left open where the match is weak. Where a row states a size, it is once, few, many or the class of an expanded clone; other rows omit it.

clone_size: once
d_call: TRBD1
j_call: TRBJ2-3
v_call: TRBV27
cdr3_aa: CASSLMGQGTDTQYF
cdr3_nt: TGTGCCAGCTCTCTGATGGGACAGGGCACAGATACGCAGTATTTT

clone_size: NA
d_call: NA
j_call: TRBJ2-7
v_call: TRBV6-1
cdr3_aa: CASSEFGGDRPYEQYF
cdr3_nt: TGTGCCAGCAGTGAATTCGGGGGGGACAGACCCTACGAGCAGTACTTC

clone_size: large
d_call: NA
j_call: TRBJ1-3
v_call: TRBV3-1/TRBV3-2
cdr3_aa: CASSLGRSGNTIYF
cdr3_nt: TGTGCCAGCAGCCTGGGCCGCTCTGGAAACACCATATATTTT

clone_size: NA
d_call: NA
j_call: TRBJ1-2
v_call: TRBV3-1/TRBV3-2
cdr3_aa: CASQGGNNGYTF
cdr3_nt: TGTGCCAGCCAGGGAGGGAATAATGGCTACACCTTC

clone_size: NA
d_call: NA
j_call: TRBJ2-7
v_call: TRBV20-1
cdr3_aa: CSASRGREQYF
cdr3_nt: TGCAGTGCGAGTAGAGGGAGGGAGCAGTACTTC

clone_size: once
d_call: NA
j_call: TRBJ2-3
v_call: TRBV28
cdr3_aa: CASSLKLSDTTSTDTQYF
cdr3_nt: TGTGCCAGCAGTTTAAAGCTATCGGACACGACTAGCACAGATACGCAGTATTTT

clone_size: NA
d_call: NA
j_call: TRBJ1-2
v_call: TRBV3-1/TRBV3-2
cdr3_aa: CASSPTQGRTGGYTF
cdr3_nt: TGTGCCAGCAGCCCAACGCAGGGGCGAACCGGTGGCTACACCTTC

clone_size: NA
d_call: NA
j_call: TRBJ1-2
v_call: TRBV10-3
cdr3_aa: CATRGGDGYTF
cdr3_nt: TGTGCCACCAGGGGAGGAGATGGCTACACCTTC

clone_size: NA
d_call: NA
j_call: TRBJ2-7
v_call: TRBV5-1
cdr3_aa: CASSLGQVGYEQYF
cdr3_nt: TGCGCCAGCAGCTTGGGACAGGTCGGGTACGAGCAGTACTTC

clone_size: once
d_call: NA
j_call: TRBJ2-7
v_call: TRBV2
cdr3_aa: CASSEQAYEQYF
cdr3_nt: TGTGCCAGCAGTGAACAGGCCTACGAGCAGTACTTC

clone_size: NA
d_call: NA
j_call: TRBJ1-5
v_call: TRBV7-3
cdr3_aa: CASSLGRGQPQHF
cdr3_nt: TGTGCCAGCAGCCTGGGAAGGGGGCAGCCCCAGCATTTT

clone_size: NA
d_call: TRBD1
j_call: TRBJ2-7
v_call: TRBV15
cdr3_aa: CATSRIRGLTYEQYF
cdr3_nt: TGTGCCACCAGCAGAATTAGGGGGCTAACCTACGAGCAGTACTTC

clone_size: once
d_call: TRBD1
j_call: TRBJ1-1
v_call: TRBV10-1
cdr3_aa: CASKDRVDTEAFF
cdr3_nt: TGCGCCAGCAAGGACAGGGTGGACACTGAAGCTTTCTTT

clone_size: NA
d_call: TRBD2
j_call: TRBJ2-7
v_call: TRBV15
cdr3_aa: CATSRDSEGLAGRYEQYF
cdr3_nt: TGTGCCACCAGCAGAGATTCCGAAGGACTAGCGGGAAGATACGAGCAGTACTTC

clone_size: once
d_call: TRBD2
j_call: TRBJ2-1
v_call: TRBV14
cdr3_aa: CASSFTPGLAGLVPSYNEQFF
cdr3_nt: TGTGCCAGCAGCTTCACTCCGGGACTAGCGGGCCTTGTACCCTCCTACAATGAGCAGTTCTTC

clone_size: NA
d_call: NA
j_call: TRBJ1-5
v_call: TRBV5-1
cdr3_aa: CASSLGGRNQPQHF
cdr3_nt: TGCGCCAGCAGCTTGGGTGGGAGAAATCAGCCCCAGCATTTT

clone_size: once
d_call: TRBD1
j_call: TRBJ2-7
v_call: TRBV7-8
cdr3_aa: CASSVSRDSIYEQYF
cdr3_nt: TGTGCCAGCAGCGTAAGCCGGGACAGTATCTACGAGCAGTACTTC

clone_size: NA
d_call: TRBD1
j_call: TRBJ2-7
v_call: TRBV11-2
cdr3_aa: CASSPMDRVYEQYF
cdr3_nt: TGTGCCAGCAGCCCTATGGACAGGGTCTACGAGCAGTACTTC

clone_size: NA
d_call: TRBD1
j_call: TRBJ2-5
v_call: TRBV28
cdr3_aa: CASSPTGQGYQETQYF
cdr3_nt: TGTGCCAGCAGTCCAACGGGACAGGGGTACCAAGAGACCCAGTACTTC

clone_size: NA
d_call: TRBD2
j_call: TRBJ2-1
v_call: TRBV25-1
cdr3_aa: CASSGLTSGRSINEQFF
cdr3_nt: TGTGCCAGCAGTGGCCTCACTAGCGGGAGGAGTATCAATGAGCAGTTCTTC

clone_size: NA
d_call: TRBD1
j_call: TRBJ2-7
v_call: TRBV24-1
cdr3_aa: CATSTRDRGSYEQYF
cdr3_nt: TGTGCCACCAGCACCCGGGACAGGGGGTCCTACGAGCAGTACTTC

clone_size: NA
d_call: NA
j_call: TRBJ2-3
v_call: TRBV30
cdr3_aa: CAWMEGTDTQYF
cdr3_nt: TGTGCCTGGATGGAGGGGACAGATACGCAGTATTTT

clone_size: NA
d_call: TRBD2
j_call: TRBJ2-7
v_call: TRBV7-8
cdr3_aa: CASSGGLAGSYEQYF
cdr3_nt: TGTGCCAGCAGCGGGGGACTAGCGGGGTCCTACGAGCAGTACTTC

clone_size: NA
d_call: TRBD2
j_call: TRBJ2-4
v_call: TRBV20-1
cdr3_aa: CSASPGLANIQYF
cdr3_nt: TGCAGTGCTAGTCCTGGACTAGCGAACATTCAGTACTTC

clone_size: NA
d_call: TRBD1
j_call: TRBJ2-1
v_call: TRBV19
cdr3_aa: CASTPDRSSYNEQFF
cdr3_nt: TGTGCCAGTACCCCGGACAGGAGCTCCTACAATGAGCAGTTCTTC

clone_size: NA
d_call: NA
j_call: TRBJ1-2
v_call: TRBV7-9
cdr3_aa: CASSHSGTAGGYTF
cdr3_nt: TGTGCCAGCAGCCACTCAGGAACGGCAGGCGGCTACACCTTC

clone_size: NA
d_call: NA
j_call: TRBJ1-1
v_call: TRBV3-1/TRBV3-2
cdr3_aa: CASSQAWGGLGSEAFF
cdr3_nt: TGTGCCAGCAGCCAAGCTTGGGGGGGGCTGGGCTCTGAAGCTTTCTTT

clone_size: NA
d_call: NA
j_call: TRBJ1-1
v_call: TRBV10-3
cdr3_aa: CAISEYGQTNTEAFF
cdr3_nt: TGTGCCATCAGTGAGTATGGACAAACGAACACTGAAGCTTTCTTT

clone_size: NA
d_call: NA
j_call: TRBJ2-3
v_call: TRBV5-5
cdr3_aa: CASSAGGAPSTDTQYF
cdr3_nt: TGTGCCAGCAGTGCCGGCGGGGCCCCTAGCACAGATACGCAGTATTTT

clone_size: NA
d_call: NA
j_call: TRBJ2-1
v_call: TRBV6-5
cdr3_aa: CASTRGREYNEQFF
cdr3_nt: TGTGCCAGCACGCGGGGAAGGGAATACAATGAGCAGTTCTTC

clone_size: once
d_call: NA
j_call: TRBJ1-1
v_call: TRBV11-2
cdr3_aa: CASSRGGSMNTEAFF
cdr3_nt: TGTGCCAGCAGCCGGGGGGGCAGCATGAACACTGAAGCTTTCTTT

clone_size: NA
d_call: NA
j_call: TRBJ1-2
v_call: TRBV27
cdr3_aa: CASSLSPPGQLLNYGYTF
cdr3_nt: TGTGCCAGCAGTTTATCGCCCCCAGGACAGCTACTTAACTATGGCTACACCTTC